A selection of T cell receptor beta chains follows, all from one sample in a study of regulatory T cells in long-lasting Graves disease. TCRdb independently ran MiXCR on the multiplex PCR reads; one entry per CDR3 protein. The sample lists about 400,000 distinct CDR3 sequences, roughly 15% occurring once. The same data also contributed to another study, on T cells in Graves' hyperthyroidism and ophthalmopathy.

The sample was peripheral blood mononuclear cells (PBMCs), taken at new diagnosis, from a patient treated with antithyroid drugs. Source of these receptors: a woman under 30 with Graves disease. Each CDR3 is given with its conserved first and last residue. Fields, in order: J gene, clone size, D gene, V gene, CDR3 DNA, CDR3 protein. The D gene is left open where the match is weak. Clone size is not always given. Where it is, it says once, few, many or a class for expanded clones.

TRBJ1-4	many	-	TRBV30	TGTGCCTGGAGTTACGACCCTGGGGAAAAACTGTTTTTT	CAWSYDPGEKLFF
TRBJ2-1	many	TRBD2	TRBV18	TGTGCCAGCTCATCGGGACTAGCGGGAGAGGATGAGCAGTTCTTC	CASSSGLAGEDEQFF
TRBJ2-7	-	-	TRBV29-1	TGCAGCGTTAGGTTAGAGAATTACTACGAGCAGTACTTC	CSVRLENYYEQYF
TRBJ2-1	many	-	TRBV9	TGTGCCAGCAGCGTCTCCGGCTCCTACAATGAGCAGTTCTTC	CASSVSGSYNEQFF
TRBJ2-1	many	TRBD2	TRBV20-1	TGCAGTGTTTCGGGACTAGCGAACAATGAGCAGTTCTTC	CSVSGLANNEQFF
TRBJ1-3	-	TRBD1	TRBV29-1	TGCAGCGTCGAAGGGACAGGGGGCCTTGGAAACACCATATATTTT	CSVEGTGGLGNTIYF
TRBJ2-5	once	-	TRBV6-2/TRBV6-3	TGTGCCAGCAGTTACTTTGAGAAACAAGAGACCCAGTACTTC	CASSYFEKQETQYF
TRBJ1-3	few	-	TRBV9	TGTGCCAGCAGCGTAGAGACGGACTCTGGAAACACCATATATTTT	CASSVETDSGNTIYF
TRBJ2-7	many	-	TRBV10-3	TGTGCCATCAGAGCCGACAGCTCCTACGAGCAGTACTTC	CAIRADSSYEQYF
TRBJ1-1	many	-	TRBV3-1	TGTGCCAGCAGCTACAGGGTCACTGAAGCTTTCTTT	CASSYRVTEAFF
TRBJ2-1	many	TRBD2	TRBV20-1	TGCAGTGCTAGAGACCCGGGACTAGCGGGAGGGGGGACTTACAATGAGCAGTTCTTC	CSARDPGLAGGGTYNEQFF
TRBJ2-1	many	TRBD2	TRBV12-3/TRBV12-4	TGTGCCAGCAAGCTAGCGGGGGGTTACAATGAGCAGTTCTTC	CASKLAGGYNEQFF
TRBJ1-3	few	-	TRBV6-1	TGTGCCAGCATCTTCCGGGACGTTGGAAACACCATATATTTT	CASIFRDVGNTIYF
TRBJ2-3	many	TRBD2	TRBV29-1	TGCAGCCGTCGGGGGGGCCCCACAGATACGCAGTATTTT	CSRRGGPTDTQYF
TRBJ2-7	many	-	TRBV18	TGTGCCAGCTCCCTAGGGGGAAGAGGGTACGAGCAGTACTTC	CASSLGGRGYEQYF
TRBJ2-7	many	-	TRBV30	TGTGCCATTTTATCGGGACAAACTGGCTACGAGCAGTACTTC	CAILSGQTGYEQYF
TRBJ1-5	many	TRBD1	TRBV24-1	TGTGCCACCCAGGACAGGGTCGGGAATCAGCCCCAGCATTTT	CATQDRVGNQPQHF
TRBJ2-3	few	-	TRBV4-2	TGTGCCAGCAGCCAAGATCACGGCGGGGAGGAGCAGTATTTT	CASSQDHGGEEQYF
TRBJ2-5	many	TRBD1	TRBV30	TGTGCCTGGAGTGGGGTACAGGGGTTAGAGACCCAGTACTTC	CAWSGVQGLETQYF